Listed below are T cell receptor beta chains from one sample, sequenced in a study of beta chain features in type 1 diabetes. The data were produced by immunoSEQ multiplex PCR, yet TCRdb's version contains in-frame clones alone and is incomplete. The sample has 680,000 or so clones, 15% seen once. Sequencing was carried out using naive CD4+ T cells from blood. These receptors were collected from a man aged 18 to 29 in good health. The CDR3 runs from the conserved cysteine through the conserved F or W.

v_call	cdr3_length	j_call	cdr3_aa
TRBV28	14	TRBJ2-1	CASRTSGNSNEQFF
TRBV28	12	TRBJ2-7	CASSSPTYEQYF
TRBV15	13	TRBJ2-5	CATSRAPSETQYF
TRBV19	14	TRBJ2-1	CASSIKVSYNEQFF
TRBV4-3	12	TRBJ1-1	CASSSRQDEAFF
TRBV15	16	TRBJ1-5	CATSRYPDRVPQPQHF
TRBV28	14	TRBJ1-1	CASSPPDRGIEAFF
TRBV2	14	TRBJ2-1	CASGLAGGRNEQFF
TRBV19	16	TRBJ1-1	CASSTRVRGGITEAFF
TRBV21-1	18	TRBJ1-2	CASSKEVRGQSFNYGYTF
TRBV10-3	14	TRBJ1-1	CAIAPGGAGTEAFF
TRBV18	16	TRBJ2-5	CASSPSAGGGQETQYF
TRBV6-1	15	TRBJ1-5	CATSFSPLFGQPQHF
TRBV27	16	TRBJ1-5	CASSRGTGGGNQPQHF
TRBV10-3	17	TRBJ2-5	CAISAPRGQGAMETQYF
TRBV7-2	14	TRBJ1-3	CASSSGGSGNTIYF
TRBV10-3	20	TRBJ1-3	CAISVTRTGHMGNSGNTIYF
TRBV6-1	14	TRBJ2-7	CASGLAVGSYEQYF
TRBV5-4	15	TRBJ2-1	CASSLPGGRFNEQFF
TRBV5-6	14	TRBJ2-1	CASSLGGTAHKQFF
TRBV6-5	15	TRBJ2-7	CASSYSDAGLYEQYF
TRBV4-1	15	TRBJ2-7	CASSHPGDSSYEQYF
TRBV28	15	TRBJ2-1	CASSSQQVGPGEQFF
TRBV6-5	13	TRBJ2-7	CASSGADSREQYF
TRBV7-2	14	TRBJ2-2	CASSLRGSTGELFF
TRBV28	13	TRBJ2-5	CASSTEYQETQYF
TRBV29-1	13	TRBJ2-3	CSVERVSTDTQYF
TRBV2	15	TRBJ2-2	CASRAAGGPAGELFF
TRBV14	12	TRBJ2-1	CASRSWGDEQFF
TRBV5-4	12	TRBJ2-2	CASSLTTGELFF
TRBV4-1	15	TRBJ2-2	CASSLRGDYTGELFF
TRBV2	14	TRBJ2-7	CASNPPGTSYEQYF
TRBV5-4	16	TRBJ2-2	CASSLKTSGNTGELFF
TRBV7-3	15	TRBJ2-1	CASSLTTSSYNEQFF
TRBV6-6	16	TRBJ2-1	CASSYRFASGRHEQFF
TRBV28	15	TRBJ1-1	CASSFRMTGSSEAFF
TRBV6-5	15	TRBJ2-7	CASSRDRESAYEQYF
TRBV5-5	18	TRBJ2-1	CASSLGLAGVRPYNEQFF
TRBV27	14	TRBJ2-7	CASSFRGRGYEQYF
TRBV28	13	TRBJ2-7	CATDESRGNEQYF
TRBV19	11	TRBJ2-3	CASSTGRRKYF
TRBV2	13	TRBJ1-5	CASNRDVNQPQHF
TRBV19	14	TRBJ1-2	CASDPDRGNYGYTF
TRBV19	13	TRBJ1-2	CASRLTGSYGYTF
TRBV7-2	12	TRBJ2-5	CASSSSLAPSDF
TRBV28	14	TRBJ1-4	CASMTRGENEKLFF
TRBV7-2	14	TRBJ2-3	CASSFPGPTDTQYF
TRBV7-7	16	TRBJ2-2	CASSLDGGTGTGELFF
TRBV7-3	15	TRBJ1-6	CASSQGQSLSSPLHF
TRBV4-3	16	TRBJ2-2	CASSQPLGRNTGELFF
TRBV9	14	TRBJ2-7	CASSVVSGSHEQYF
TRBV5-1	14	TRBJ2-3	CASSSGGIADTQYF
TRBV7-9	16	TRBJ1-1	CASSPIRGQTNTEAFF